These T cell receptor beta chains were read from a single sample in a study of blood T cell repertoires in COVID-19. The method was immunoSEQ multiplex PCR; TCRdb's version includes in-frame clones alone and lacks a portion of them. The table includes 150,000 to 200,000 clones, 80% to 85% detected once. Sample: PBMCs or T cells enriched from blood (not recorded which). The source of these receptors is a woman aged 30 to 39 who had been exposed to COVID-19. Both conserved end residues are part of each CDR3. Rows may omit the clone size; those that give it use once, few, many or a size class.

TRBJ1-2 TRBV19 - CASSRRGGDGYTF
TRBJ2-5 TRBV7-7 few CASSLSRDRGQETQYF
TRBJ2-1 TRBV6-1 few CASSEISHNEQFF
TRBJ1-1 TRBV7-6 - CASSLNPTEGAAWTEAFF
TRBJ1-2 TRBV9 - CASSVGVGGGYGYTF
TRBJ2-1 TRBV5-1 - CASSFPGQGADEQFF
TRBJ1-1 TRBV7-2 - CASSFRPAGQNTEAFF
TRBJ2-5 TRBV9 - CASSDGGGVLETQYF
TRBJ1-2 TRBV19 - CASTSERGLGGLVRYTF
TRBJ2-5 TRBV11-3 - CASSLEQKQETQYF
TRBJ1-2 TRBV4-1 - CASSQVGVYGYTF
TRBJ1-5 TRBV19 - CASSGTGGAQPQHF
TRBJ1-1 TRBV7-2 - CASSSQTGGNTEAFF
TRBJ2-2 TRBV7-9 - CASSLTGTSGLTGELFF
TRBJ1-6 TRBV30 few CAWSGGSDSPLHF